The clone carrying this T cell receptor beta chain was counted a single time. Its antigen remains unidentified. These data come from a study of cytomegalovirus exposure and HLA in healthy donors. Findings of the study overall: Based on reports, TCR beta sequences accurately predicted HLA-A and HLA-B alleles for most subjects. Later on, a genetic analysis was performed. It linked a missense variant in DCLRE1C with V- and J-gene trimming of TCR beta. According to the study, some 160 TCR beta chains were cytomegalovirus-associated.

Unmatched junction bases numbered 4, after V lost 0 bases and J lost 2 bases. The CDR3 covers 17 residues. CDR1 SGDLS and CDR2 YYNGEE come from the germline V gene. The PCR had 60 Vbeta and 13 Jbeta primers. Sequencing used immunoSEQ multiplex PCR; TCRdb keeps in-frame clones, though not all of them. The sample comprises fewer than 250,000 clones, approximately 80% of which are singletons, and 0.2% to 0.25% rests with the top ten. The clonotype originates from a girl aged 2-10 years in good health and CMV-seronegative. The chain is built from TRBV9 and TRBJ2-1; 11 bases fit TRBD2. Specimen: PBMCs. The CDR3 DNA follows: TGTGCCAGCAGCGTAGCAATTAGCGGGGGGGCCTACAATGAGCAGTTCTTC. Amino acid sequence: CASSVAISGGAYNEQFF.